These 13 T cell receptor beta chains share one sample of origin, sequenced in a study of shared clonotypes between healthy human individuals. Clones were sequenced by immunoSEQ multiplex PCR, and TCRdb holds only the in-frame ones, with some missing. This table has more than 450,000 clones, 79% appearing once. Specimen: PBMCs. The receptors derive from a woman aged 40 to 49 in good health. Some clones in this sample may be carry-over from other donors' samples.

This clone appeared a few times. This chain's CDR3 is CASSIGVNTEAFF. Here the CDR3 DNA reads TGTGCCAGCAGTATAGGGGTGAACACTGAAGCTTTCTTT. The chain links TRBV14 to TRBJ1-1; D may be TRBD1 (5 bases). From germline, CDR1 is SGHDN and CDR2 FVKESK. The CDR3 runs 13 residues. Trimming took 6 bases from V and 0 from J, leaving 8 bases between them. Supplemented by reference TRBV14 and TRBJ1-1, the full variable domain reads EAGVTQFPSHSVIEKGQTVTLRCDPISGHDNLYWYRRVMGKEIKFLLHFVKESKQDESGMPNNRFLAERTGGTYSTLKVQPAELEDSGVYFCASSIGVNTEAFFGQGTRLTVV.

This rearrangement joins TRBV2 to TRBJ2-5; TRBD1 agrees at 8 bases. With V trimmed by 7 bases and J by 5 bases, 9 bases remained unmatched. This CDR3 contains 14 residues. The germline CDR1 and CDR2 sequences are SNHLY and FYNNEI. CDR3 in amino acids: CASKTGDAGETQYF. The CDR3 region has the DNA TGTGCCAGCAAGACAGGGGACGCAGGCGAGACCCAGTACTTC.

This clone was seen only once. This chain joins TRBV5-6 and TRBJ2-1, with D uncertain. Trimming removed 1 base from V and 7 bases from J, with 3 bases in between. This CDR3 spans 11 amino acids. Germline V gives CDR1 SGHDT, CDR2 YYEEEE. The DNA for the CDR3 is TGTGCCAGCAGCTTGAGGAATGAGCAGTTCTTC. This sequence encodes CASSLRNEQFF.

The chain recombines TRBV6-1 with TRBJ2-7; D is unclear. V was clipped by 3 bases and J by 2 bases, with 8 bases between them. CDR3 length: 13 residues. In germline, CDR1 is MNHNS, CDR2 SASEGT. Here the CDR3 reads CASSDWAPYEQYF. DNA for the CDR3: TGTGCCAGCAGTGATTGGGCTCCCTACGAGCAGTACTTC.

This sequence joins TRBV6-6 and TRBJ2-5, with a weak D call TRBD1 (5 bases). Trimming cost V 6 bases and J 5 bases, with 13 bases left between them. The germline V gene encodes CDR1 MNHNY and CDR2 SVGAGI (reference sequence). This CDR3 region has 13 residues. CDR3 region: CASRLGPRETQYF. The CDR3, as DNA: TGTGCCAGCAGACTGGGGCCCAGGGAGACCCAGTACTTC.

This clone was observed a few times. J is TRBJ1-5 and V is TRBV15; TRBD1 is a possible D gene (6 bases). V lost 3 bases, J lost 7 bases, and 13 bases lay in between. The CDR3 runs to 14 residues. Germline V CDR1 and CDR2: LNHNV, YYDKDF (reference sequence). This chain's CDR3 is CATSRTQGAQPQHF. The CDR3 DNA sequence: TGTGCCACCAGCAGGACACAGGGCGCCCAGCCCCAGCATTTT.

This chain links TRBV7-2 with TRBJ2-1; 9 bases fit TRBD2. The CDR3 has 16 amino acids. V lost 1 base to trimming and J lost 6 bases; unmatched junction nucleotides: 7. CDR1 is SGHTA, CDR2 FQGNSA, per germline. The CDR3 nucleotides are TGTGCCAGCAGCTTAGTTCTAGCGGGATTAATCAATGAGCAGTTCTTC. Its protein is CASSLVLAGLINEQFF.

The rearrangement links TRBV7-3 to TRBJ2-7; 7 nucleotides match TRBD1. V trimming: 5 bases; J trimming: 3 bases; junction bases outside the gene matches: 16. There are 17 residues in the CDR3. Germline assignment: CDR1 SGHTA and CDR2 FQGTGA. For the CDR3, the DNA is TGTGCCAGCAGCCTCACCTCCTCTCCGGGACAGAGCTACGAGCAGTACTTC. It translates to CASSLTSSPGQSYEQYF.

The J gene is TRBJ2-3, the V gene TRBV19, with D possibly being TRBD1 (6 bases). The CDR3 is 14 amino acids. Germline V gives CDR1 LNHDA, CDR2 SQIVND (reference sequence). Trimming removed 4 bases at V and 3 bases at J, with 11 bases between. In nucleotides, the CDR3 is TGTGCCAGTAGTACCAGGGGAAAGACAGATACGCAGTATTTT. It specifies CASSTRGKTDTQYF.

The rearrangement joins TRBV28 to TRBJ2-1; 10 nucleotides match TRBD1. The CDR3 is made up of 15 amino acids. Germline V lookup: CDR1 MDHEN, CDR2 SYDVKM. Trimming removed 6 bases from V and 7 bases from J; junction bases left unmatched: 9. The CDR3 here is CASRPTGGFWNEQFF. The CDR3 DNA sequence: TGTGCCAGCAGGCCGACAGGGGGCTTTTGGAATGAGCAGTTCTTC.

A note on this clone: At one of its ends the junction is not consistent with the germline gene, which may arise from a read error. The genes are TRBV11-2 and TRBJ1-2, with 8 bases aligning to TRBD1. CDR3 length equals 13 residues. Germline values: CDR1 SGHAT, CDR2 FQNNGV. The CDR3 DNA sequence: TGTACCAGCAGACGGACAGGGCCGTATGGCTACACCTTC. Encoded protein: CTSRRTGPYGYTF.

The V gene is TRBV5-1, the J gene TRBJ1-4; D remains unclear. Trimming removed 2 bases at V and 5 bases at J, with 10 bases between. The CDR3 totals 14 residues. Per the germline V gene, CDR1 is SGHRS and CDR2 is YFSETQ. CDR3 sequence reads: CASSFLPGNEKLFF. The CDR3 nucleotides are TGCGCCAGCAGCTTTCTTCCGGGGAATGAAAAACTGTTTTTT.

V gene TRBV7-2 combines with J gene TRBJ2-7, with unresolved D. CDR1 and CDR2 (germline): SGHTA, FQGNSA. This CDR3 is 11 amino acids long. V was pared by 4 bases and J by 4 bases, with 5 bases between. This CDR3 reads CASSYLYEQYF. CDR3 nucleotide sequence: TGTGCCAGCAGCTACCTATACGAGCAGTACTTC. The whole variable domain, filled in from reference TRBV7-2 and TRBJ2-7, reads GAGVSQSPSNKVTEKGKDVELRCDPISGHTALYWYRQSLGQGLEFLIYFQGNSAPDKSGLPSDRFSAERTGGSVSTLTIQRTQQEDSAVYLCASSYLYEQYFGPGTRLTVT.